The present T cell receptor (beta chain) was sequenced within a study of shared clonotypes between healthy human individuals. Overall study: Samples came from a couple of female and three male donors aged 18 to 49.

The CD4+ fraction was divided into a CD45RA+ naive subset and a CD45RA-negative memory subset. TCRdb keeps only in-frame clones here, not all; method: immunoSEQ multiplex PCR. Here the sample spans approximately 2.1 million clones, about 92% being singletons. To note about this clone: No antigen is known for it.

Germline V gives CDR1 MNHNY, CDR2 SVGAGI (reference sequence). The CDR3 totals 13 residues. V lost 7 bases and J 2 bases, leaving 11 bases between the germline ends. The study, taken as a whole, reports: Only blood was sampled; tissue repertoires likely differ.

This chain uses TRBV6-6 with TRBJ1-2, with D possibly TRBD1 on 5 matching bases. The clonotype comes from a young man in good health. Some clones in this sample may be carry-over from other donors' samples. The sequencing sample was made of naive CD4+ T cells from PBMCs. Stated subset: CD45RA+ positively selected. The CDR3 coding sequence is TGTGCCAGCACCGAAAGGGGCAACTATGGCTACACCTTC. Translated: CASTERGNYGYTF.